This T cell receptor (beta chain) was identified in a study of siplizumab effects on memory and regulatory T cells. Notes on the study in general: Naive T cells appeared more diverse than memory cells and seemed to be major alloresponse contributors. Sequences below about 10^-5 frequency were poorly captured, and few alloreactive clones mapped to unstimulated subsets.

Regarding this clone: The antigen is undetermined.

TCRdb keeps only in-frame clones here, not all; method: immunoSEQ multiplex PCR. Here the sample spans around 82,000 clones, roughly 93% being singletons. Germline V gives CDR1 MNHEY, CDR2 SMNVEV (reference sequence). This CDR3 region has 14 residues. V lost 5 bases to trimming and J lost 2 bases; unmatched junction nucleotides: 6. This clonotype was obtained from a human donor in good health. The specimen was CD8+ T cells sorted from blood. The chain joins TRBV27 to TRBJ2-7; 7 bases are shared with TRBD1. CDR3 sequence (DNA): TGTGCCAGCAGTCCCGGACAGGTTCCCTACGAGCAGTACTTC. The encoded protein is CASSPGQVPYEQYF.